What follows are 31 T cell receptor beta chains derived from one specimen sequenced in a study of blood T cell repertoires in COVID-19. This table comes from immunoSEQ multiplex PCR, and its TCRdb copy is limited to in-frame clones, with some not included. The sample carries over 200,000 clones, 84% recorded once. Specimen: peripheral blood. The receptors were sampled from an elderly woman with active or convalescent COVID-19.

This rearrangement joins TRBV11-3 to TRBJ2-1, with D possibly TRBD1 on 6 matching bases. Per the germline V gene, CDR1 is SGHNT and CDR2 is YENEEA. Trimming took 5 bases from V and 4 from J, leaving 15 bases between them. The CDR3 length is 15 residues. The CDR3 spells CASSTGTKQYNEQFF. Here the CDR3 DNA reads TGTGCCAGCAGCACCGGGACAAAACAATACAATGAGCAGTTCTTC.

The V call is TRBV7-6, the J call TRBJ2-6; D gene ambiguous. Trimming pared 1 base from V and 0 bases from J, leaving 7 bases between. Germline assignment: CDR1 SGHVS and CDR2 FNYEAQ. The CDR3 covers 16 residues. The CDR3 loop is CASSLVRSSGANVLTF. The CDR3 nucleotides read TGTGCCAGCAGCTTAGTCCGTAGCTCTGGGGCCAACGTCCTGACTTTC.

This chain uses TRBV5-6 with TRBJ1-2, with 8 bases matching TRBD1. V dropped 4 bases and J dropped 6; count of bases not matched to a gene: 5. CDR3 length equals 13 residues. Germline V lookup: CDR1 SGHDT, CDR2 YYEEEE. The DNA for the CDR3 is TGTGCCAGCAGCCTCGGGACAGGCAATGGCTACACCTTC. This gives the protein CASSLGTGNGYTF.

The V call is TRBV7-2, the J call TRBJ2-5; D ambiguous. The CDR3 has 15 residues. Germline loops: CDR1 SGHTA, CDR2 FQGNSA. Between the trimmed V and J ends, which lost 2 bases and 1 base, there was a span of 11 bases. This CDR3 reads CASSLSSNSQETQYF. In DNA form, the CDR3 reads TGTGCCAGCAGCTTATCATCTAACAGCCAAGAGACCCAGTACTTC.

This chain connects TRBV7-8 to TRBJ2-2; no firm D call. V lost 5 bases to trimming and J lost 4 bases, with 11 bases between them. The CDR3 extends over 14 amino acids. Germline V gene sequence: CDR1 SGHVS, CDR2 FQNEAQ. CDR3 nucleotide sequence: TGTGCCAGCAGCCGAGAGAAGCTCACCGGGGAGCTGTTTTTT. Its translation is CASSREKLTGELFF.

The J gene is TRBJ2-1, the V gene TRBV5-6; 11 positions match TRBD2. V was pared by 1 base and J by 4 bases, with 4 bases of the junction left unmatched. Germline V lookup: CDR1 SGHDT, CDR2 YYEEEE. The CDR3 loop spans 16 amino acids. The CDR3 nucleotides read TGTGCCAGCAGCTTGAGGCTAGCGGGGGGATACAATGAGCAGTTCTTC. Amino acid sequence: CASSLRLAGGYNEQFF.

The rearrangement uses TRBV30 and TRBJ1-6; no reliable D call. Trimming took off 3 bases at V and 5 bases at J, with 11 bases between the two ends. The CDR3 has 14 residues. CDR1 and CDR2 from the germline V gene are GTSNPN and SVGIG (reference sequence). CDR3 loop: CAWRGGFNNSPLHF. The CDR3, as DNA: TGTGCCTGGAGAGGAGGGTTTAATAATTCACCCCTCCACTTT.

J is TRBJ2-2 and V is TRBV18; D ambiguous. The CDR3 length is 14 residues. Trimming shortened V by 6 bases and J by 7 bases, and 15 bases separated the two germline ends. CDR1 and CDR2 from the germline V gene are KGHSH and LQKENI. The DNA of the CDR3 is TGTGCCAGCTCTGATACAGCCGGAAACGGGGAGCTGTTTTTT. Translated: CASSDTAGNGELFF.

The chain couples TRBV6-5 to TRBJ2-7; 9 bases are a match to TRBD1. Germline-derived CDR1 and CDR2 are MNHEY and SVGAGI. The CDR3 has 14 amino acids. Trimming removed 6 bases from V and 4 bases from J; junction bases left unmatched: 7. The CDR3 protein is CASSATGGGYEQYF. In DNA form, the CDR3 reads TGTGCCAGCAGCGCGACAGGGGGAGGTTACGAGCAGTACTTC.

The J gene is TRBJ1-4, the V gene TRBV2; 11 nucleotides agree with TRBD1. Germline trimming cut 4 bases from V and 8 bases from J; bases unmatched to any gene: 6. The CDR3 has 15 amino acids. Germline CDR1 and CDR2: SNHLY and FYNNEI. CDR3 nucleotide sequence: TGTGCCAGCAGTGGGACAGGGGGCCGAGGGGAAAAACTGTTTTTT. It encodes CASSGTGGRGEKLFF.

The chain carries TRBV27 and TRBJ2-7, with 13 positions matching TRBD2. Germline V gene lookup returns CDR1 MNHEY and CDR2 SMNVEV (reference sequence). V lost 5 bases to trimming and J lost 7 bases; unmatched junction nucleotides: 11. This CDR3 spans 16 amino acids. The CDR3 sequence is CASSLGPGLAGSEQYF. The DNA for the CDR3 is TGTGCCAGCAGTCTTGGGCCGGGACTAGCGGGAAGTGAGCAGTACTTC.

The chain employs TRBV5-1 and TRBJ2-2; 8 bases are a match to TRBD1. The V segment lost 0 bases and the J segment 3 bases; nucleotides outside the gene matches: 1. CDR1 is SGHRS, CDR2 YFSETQ, per germline. The CDR3 is 15 residues long. CDR3 protein: CASSLAGQDTGELFF. CDR3 in DNA: TGCGCCAGCAGCTTGGCGGGACAGGACACCGGGGAGCTGTTTTTT.

The chain joins TRBV13 to TRBJ1-2, with 8 positions matching TRBD1. CDR3 length equals 15 residues. Germline V gene sequence: CDR1 PRHDT, CDR2 FYEKMQ (reference sequence). Trimming took 5 bases from V and 4 from J; bases not matched to a gene: 9. CDR3 nucleotide sequence: TGTGCCAGCAGCCTCGACAGGGGCGCGCGCTATGGCTACACCTTC. Its translation is CASSLDRGARYGYTF.

This clone came up once. This chain connects TRBV11-1 to TRBJ1-1; D is perhaps TRBD1 (6 bases). Germline V gene data show CDR1 as SGHAT and CDR2 as FQDESV (reference sequence). V lost 3 bases to trimming and J lost 4 bases, with 15 bases between them. The CDR3 has 15 amino acids. The CDR3 DNA reads TGTGCCAGCAGCTTTGAGGCACAGGGTGCCACTGAAGCTTTCTTT. This sequence encodes CASSFEAQGATEAFF. Together with reference TRBV11-1 and TRBJ1-1, the CDR3 gives the full variable domain: EAEVAQSPRYKITEKSQAVAFWCDPISGHATLYWYRQILGQGPELLVQFQDESVVDDSQLPKDRFSAERLKGVDSTLKIQPAELGDSAMYLCASSFEAQGATEAFFGQGTRLTVV.

This chain links TRBV5-3 with TRBJ2-5, with D perhaps TRBD1 (5 bases). TRBV5-3 is reported as an ORF; its role is uncertain. The ends were cut back, 7 bases at V and 5 bases at J, with 21 bases in the middle. The CDR3 loop spans 15 amino acids. CDR3 sequence (DNA): TGTGCCAGATCAAGGGGCCCCCCAAGATTCGAGACCCAGTACTTC. It translates to CARSRGPPRFETQYF.

The chain links TRBV11-3 to TRBJ1-1; 9 bases map to TRBD1. V lost 4 bases, J lost 4 bases, and 7 bases stayed unmatched. Per germline, CDR1 SGHNT and CDR2 YENEEA. The CDR3 is 15 amino acids. The CDR3 coding sequence is TGTGCCAGCAGCTCGGGACAGGGTTTAAGCACTGAAGCTTTCTTT. Its protein is CASSSGQGLSTEAFF.

V usage is TRBV7-3 and J usage is TRBJ2-5, with D possibly TRBD1 on 5 matching bases. Germline V gene lookup returns CDR1 SGHTA and CDR2 FQGTGA. Trimming stripped 4 bases from V and 5 bases from J, with 8 bases between. The CDR3 is made up of 12 amino acids. CDR3 sequence reads: CASSYNRETQYF. The CDR3 DNA follows: TGTGCCAGCAGCTACAACAGGGAGACCCAGTACTTC.

The chain links TRBV6-2 or TRBV6-3 to TRBJ2-7; D uncertain. Trimming took off 5 bases at V and 6 bases at J, with 8 bases between the two ends. CDR1 and CDR2 (germline): MNHEY, SVGEGT. CDR3 length equals 11 residues. DNA for the CDR3: TGTGCCAGCAGTCCGCGCTCCGAGCAGTACTTC. This translates into CASSPRSEQYF.

The chain is built from TRBV19 and TRBJ1-6; tentative D call: TRBD1 (6 bases). With 6 bases removed from V and 0 bases from J, the gap between germline ends came to 12 bases. The germline CDR1 and CDR2 sequences are LNHDA and SQIVND (reference sequence). The CDR3 has 16 amino acids. The DNA for the CDR3 is TGTGCCAGTAGGGACGGACAGAGCTCCTATAATTCACCCCTCCACTTT. Amino acids: CASRDGQSSYNSPLHF.

This clone has just one count. The V call is TRBV6-6, the J call TRBJ2-1; TRBD2 agrees at 7 bases. The CDR3 is 16 amino acids. With 2 bases clipped from V and 0 bases from J, the junction kept 4 bases outside the gene matches. CDR1 and CDR2 from the germline V gene are MNHNY and SVGAGI (reference sequence). CDR3 loop: CASSYGAGSSYNEQFF. CDR3 nucleotide sequence: TGTGCCAGCAGTTACGGAGCGGGAAGCTCCTACAATGAGCAGTTCTTC.

The chain has TRBV2 and TRBJ2-1; 9 nucleotides match TRBD1. Germline lookup yields CDR1 SNHLY and CDR2 FYNNEI. The length of the CDR3 is 14 residues. With V trimmed by 6 bases and J by 3 bases, 3 bases remained unmatched. In nucleotides, the CDR3 is TGTGCCAGCAGGGACAGGGGTTTCTACAATGAGCAGTTCTTC. It translates to CASRDRGFYNEQFF.

This clone was observed many times. The chain links TRBV4-1 to TRBJ2-1; D gene unclear. The CDR3 sequence is 15 residues long. Trimming pared 0 bases from V and 7 bases from J, leaving 13 bases between. CDR1 and CDR2 from the germline V gene are MGHRA and YSYEKL. CDR3 in amino acids: CASSQDLASMNEQFF. The CDR3 region has the DNA TGCGCCAGCAGCCAAGATCTCGCCAGTATGAATGAGCAGTTCTTC.

The chain is built from TRBV4-1 and TRBJ2-2, with 12 bases fitting TRBD2. The CDR3 length is 18 residues. With 0 bases clipped from V and 5 bases from J, the junction kept 7 bases outside the gene matches. Germline V lookup: CDR1 MGHRA, CDR2 YSYEKL. CDR3 bases: TGCGCCAGCAGCCAAGACCCCCTAGCGGGGGGGCGAACCGGGGAGCTGTTTTTT. It yields the protein CASSQDPLAGGRTGELFF.

This clone was seen just once. This chain uses TRBV10-1 with TRBJ1-1; 8 nucleotides align to TRBD1. V lost 4 bases to trimming and J lost 1 base; unmatched junction nucleotides: 11. Germline CDR1 reads WNHNN; CDR2 reads SYGVQD (reference sequence). The CDR3 sequence is 17 residues long. CDR3 sequence (DNA): TGCGCCAGCAGTGCCGACAGGGGAGGGGATGAGAACACTGAAGCTTTCTTT. Amino acids: CASSADRGGDENTEAFF.

This sequence joins TRBV4-3 and TRBJ1-4, with unresolved D. The germline V gene has CDR1 LGHNA and CDR2 YSLEER. The V gene lost 1 base and the J gene lost 4 bases, with 10 bases spanning the gap. This CDR3 contains 15 residues. For the CDR3, the DNA is TGCGCCAGCAGCCAAGTATACCAGGTTAATGAAAAACTGTTTTTT. Its protein is CASSQVYQVNEKLFF.

V is TRBV11-3 and J is TRBJ1-1; tentatively, D is TRBD1 (6 bases). The CDR3 consists of 13 residues. Germline V gene data show CDR1 as SGHNT and CDR2 as YENEEA. V lost 6 bases to trimming and J lost 4 bases, with 12 bases between them. The CDR3 is CASRPNRVTEAFF. DNA for the CDR3: TGTGCCAGCAGACCAAACAGGGTCACTGAAGCTTTCTTT.

CDR3 DNA: TGCGCCAGCAACCCTTCGGTTCGCACAGATACGCAGTATTTT. It codes for CASNPSVRTDTQYF. The genes are TRBV5-1 and TRBJ2-3; D uncertain. This CDR3 spans 14 amino acids. The germline V gene encodes CDR1 SGHRS and CDR2 YFSETQ. V lost 6 bases and J 1 base, leaving 12 bases between the germline ends. The full variable domain, its missing parts supplied by reference TRBV5-1 and TRBJ2-3, is KAGVTQTPRYLIKTRGQQVTLSCSPISGHRSVSWYQQTPGQGLQFLFEYFSETQRNKGNFPGRFSGRQFSNSRSEMNVSTLELGDSALYLCASNPSVRTDTQYFGPGTRLTVL.

Only one count was recorded for this clone. The gene calls are TRBV19 and TRBJ1-5; a weak D match, TRBD1 (5 bases). The germline V gene has CDR1 LNHDA and CDR2 SQIVND (reference sequence). Trimming stripped 2 bases from V and 0 bases from J, with 14 bases between. This CDR3 region has 17 residues. CDR3 loop: CASSIIGQGYSNQPQHF. CDR3 sequence (DNA): TGTGCCAGTAGTATAATAGGGCAGGGCTATAGCAATCAGCCCCAGCATTTT.

The chain has TRBV7-2 and TRBJ1-3; D call uncertain. V was cut by 4 bases and J by 0 bases, with 10 bases left in between. Per germline, CDR1 SGHTA and CDR2 FQGNSA. CDR3 length: 15 amino acids. This CDR3 reads CASSSYFTSGNTIYF. The CDR3 nucleotides are TGTGCCAGCAGCTCATACTTCACCTCTGGAAACACCATATATTTT.

This chain connects TRBV6-2 or TRBV6-3 to TRBJ2-3; D perhaps matches TRBD2 (6 bases). This CDR3 contains 13 residues. Germline V gene data show CDR1 as MNHEY and CDR2 as SVGEGT. With 1 base removed from V and 6 bases from J, the gap between germline ends came to 8 bases. The chain's CDR3 is CASSYLAEDTQYF. The CDR3 nucleotides are TGTGCCAGCAGTTACTTAGCGGAGGATACGCAGTATTTT.

The gene calls are TRBV11-1 and TRBJ2-4; a possible D gene is TRBD2 (6 bases). The CDR3 is made up of 16 amino acids. Germline CDR1 and CDR2: SGHAT and FQDESV (reference sequence). V lost 3 bases to trimming and J lost 0 bases, with 12 bases between them. As DNA, the CDR3 is TGTGCCAGCAGCTTGGAGGGACCGCTAGCCAAAAACATTCAGTACTTC. Encoded protein: CASSLEGPLAKNIQYF.